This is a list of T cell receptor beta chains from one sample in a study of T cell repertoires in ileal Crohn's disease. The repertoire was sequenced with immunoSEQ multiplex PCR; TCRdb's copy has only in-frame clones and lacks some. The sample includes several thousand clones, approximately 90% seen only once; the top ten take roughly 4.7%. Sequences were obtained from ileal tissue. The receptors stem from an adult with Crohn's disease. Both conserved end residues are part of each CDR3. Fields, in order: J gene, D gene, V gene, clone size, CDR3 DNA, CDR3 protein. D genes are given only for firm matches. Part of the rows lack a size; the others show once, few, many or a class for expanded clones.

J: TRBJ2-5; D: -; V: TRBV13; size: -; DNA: TGTGCCAGCAGCTTAGCAGAGACCCAGTACTTC; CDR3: CASSLAETQYF
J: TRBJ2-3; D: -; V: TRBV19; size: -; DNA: TGTGCCAGTAGTTTCCGGGCTAGGGGCGCAGATACGCAGTATTTT; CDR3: CASSFRARGADTQYF
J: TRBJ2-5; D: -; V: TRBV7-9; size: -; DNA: TGTGCCAGCAGCTTAAAACTAGGGCGCCAAGAGACCCAGTACTTC; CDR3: CASSLKLGRQETQYF
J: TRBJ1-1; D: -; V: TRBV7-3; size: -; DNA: TGTGCCAGCAGCCCTACCGGGACATCTTCGAACACTGAAGCTTTCTTT; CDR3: CASSPTGTSSNTEAFF
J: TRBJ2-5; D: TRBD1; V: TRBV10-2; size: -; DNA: TGCGCCACCGGGACAGGGGCGGAGACCCAGTACTTC; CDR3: CATGTGAETQYF
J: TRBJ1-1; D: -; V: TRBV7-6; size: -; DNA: TGTGCCAGCAGCTTAGTTCAGGGGACGGAAGCTTTCTTT; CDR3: CASSLVQGTEAFF
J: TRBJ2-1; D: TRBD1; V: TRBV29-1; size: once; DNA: TGCAGCGTGAACAGGGGACCCAATGAGCAGTTCTTC; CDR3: CSVNRGPNEQFF
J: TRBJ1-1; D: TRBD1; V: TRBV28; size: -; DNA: TGTGCCAGCAGTTTCTTAACAGGGGGGATGAACACTGAAGCTTTCTTT; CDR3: CASSFLTGGMNTEAFF
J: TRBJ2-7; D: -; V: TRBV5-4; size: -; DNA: TGTGCCAGCAGCTTGGGGCAGACCTCCTACGAGCAGTACTTC; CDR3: CASSLGQTSYEQYF
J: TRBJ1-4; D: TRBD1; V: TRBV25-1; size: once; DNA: TGTGCCAGCAGTGCCTCGACAGGGACTAATGAAAAACTGTTTTTT; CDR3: CASSASTGTNEKLFF
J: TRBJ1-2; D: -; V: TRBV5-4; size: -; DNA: TGTGCCAGCAGCTTGCGTGGGGGCAACTATGGCTACACCTTC; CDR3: CASSLRGGNYGYTF
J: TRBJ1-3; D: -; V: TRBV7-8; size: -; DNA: TGTGCCAGCAGCTTAGTCGGGGGTGGAAACACCATATATTTT; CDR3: CASSLVGGGNTIYF
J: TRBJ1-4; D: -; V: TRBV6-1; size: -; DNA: TGTGCCAGCAGTGAAAACCCGGGGACTAATGAAAAACTGTTTTTT; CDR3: CASSENPGTNEKLFF
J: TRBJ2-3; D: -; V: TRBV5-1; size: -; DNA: TGCGCCAGCAGCTTCGGGGGTGTCGGCACAGATACGCAGTATTTT; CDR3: CASSFGGVGTDTQYF
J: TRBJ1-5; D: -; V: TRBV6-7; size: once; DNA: TGTGCCAGCAGGGGCTTCCAGGGACAGCCCCAGCATTTT; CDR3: CASRGFQGQPQHF
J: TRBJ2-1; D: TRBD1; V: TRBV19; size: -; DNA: TGTGCCAGTAGTGGGACAGGGGCTCCCAATGAGCAGTTCTTC; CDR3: CASSGTGAPNEQFF
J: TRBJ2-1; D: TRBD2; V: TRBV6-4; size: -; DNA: TGTGCCAGCAGTGACGCTAGCGGGTCCTACAATGAGCAGTTCTTC; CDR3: CASSDASGSYNEQFF
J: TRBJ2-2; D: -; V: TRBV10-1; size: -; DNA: TGCGCCGCCGGCTCGGACGGGAACACCGGGGAGCTGTTTTTT; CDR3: CAAGSDGNTGELFF
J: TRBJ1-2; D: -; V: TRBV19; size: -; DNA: TGTGCCAGTAGAGATCCGGGACGGTTCTATGGCTACACCTTC; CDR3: CASRDPGRFYGYTF
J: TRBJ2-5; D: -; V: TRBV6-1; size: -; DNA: TGTGCCAGCAGCTGGGCGGCGGGCGGACAAGAGACCCAGTACTTC; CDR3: CASSWAAGGQETQYF
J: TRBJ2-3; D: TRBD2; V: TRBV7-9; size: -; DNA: TGTGCCAGCAGCTTAGCGTGGGTTAGCGGGAGAGGAGATACGCAGTATTTT; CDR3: CASSLAWVSGRGDTQYF
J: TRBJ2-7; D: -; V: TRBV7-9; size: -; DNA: TGTGCCAGCAGCCCTACCCAGGGTGTGAACTACGAGCAGTACTTC; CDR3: CASSPTQGVNYEQYF
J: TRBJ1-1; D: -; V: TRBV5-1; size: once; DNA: TGCGCCAGCATGCCTACAGGGAACACTGAAGCTTTCTTT; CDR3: CASMPTGNTEAFF
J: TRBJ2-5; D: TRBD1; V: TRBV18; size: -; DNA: TGTGCCAGCTCACCAGCCAGGGGGCAAGAGACCCAGTACTTC; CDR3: CASSPARGQETQYF
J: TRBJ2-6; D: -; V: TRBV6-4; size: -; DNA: TGTGCCAGCAGCGAAGGGGACCTCTCTGGGGCCAACGTCCTGACTTTC; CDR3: CASSEGDLSGANVLTF
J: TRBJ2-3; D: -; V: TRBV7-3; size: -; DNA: TGTGCCAGCAGCTTAATTGTAGACACAGATACGCAGTATTTT; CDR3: CASSLIVDTDTQYF
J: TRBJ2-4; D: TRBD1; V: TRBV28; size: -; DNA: TGTGCCAGCAGTTTAAAGGCCAGTTCGACAGGGAAAGGGGTCATTCAGTACTTC; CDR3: CASSLKASSTGKGVIQYF
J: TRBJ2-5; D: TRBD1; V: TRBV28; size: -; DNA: TGTGCCAGCAGTTTAATAGGACAGGGCGGGGAGACCCAGTACTTC; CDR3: CASSLIGQGGETQYF
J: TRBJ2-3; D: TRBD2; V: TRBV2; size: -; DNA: TGTGCCAGCAGTATCGCCGGGGGGACCAGCACAGATACGCAGTATTTT; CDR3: CASSIAGGTSTDTQYF
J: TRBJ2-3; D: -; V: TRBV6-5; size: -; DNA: TGTGCCAGCAGTTACCTGGGTAGCACAGATACGCAGTATTTT; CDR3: CASSYLGSTDTQYF
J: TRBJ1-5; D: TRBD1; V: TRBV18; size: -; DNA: TGTGCCAGCTCACCGCGGGACAGGGGGCTGCATCAGCCCCAGCATTTT; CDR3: CASSPRDRGLHQPQHF
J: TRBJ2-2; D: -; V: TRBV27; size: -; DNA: TGTGCCAGCAGTCCGGGACTTAACACCGGGGAGCTGTTTTTT; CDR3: CASSPGLNTGELFF
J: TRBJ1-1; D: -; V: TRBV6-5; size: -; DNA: TGTGCCAGCCGGAGGCGGAACACTGAAGCTTTCTTT; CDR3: CASRRRNTEAFF
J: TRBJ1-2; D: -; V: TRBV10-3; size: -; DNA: TGTGCCATCAGTGACAGGGACTATGGCTACACCTTC; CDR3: CAISDRDYGYTF
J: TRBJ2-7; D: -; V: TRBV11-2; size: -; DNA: TGTGCCAGCCGTCCAGGGGCATCATCCTACGAGCAGTACTTC; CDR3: CASRPGASSYEQYF
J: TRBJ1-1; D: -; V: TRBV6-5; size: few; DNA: TGTGCCAGCAGTGGCCCGAACACTGAAGCTTTCTTT; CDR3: CASSGPNTEAFF
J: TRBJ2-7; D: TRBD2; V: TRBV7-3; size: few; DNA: TGTGCCAGCAGCCCGACCGGGACTAGCGGAATCTACGAGCAGTACTTC; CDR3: CASSPTGTSGIYEQYF
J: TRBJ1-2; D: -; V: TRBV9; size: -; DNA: TGTGCCAGCAGCGTAGTCGGGGGAGCTAACTATGGCTACACCTTC; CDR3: CASSVVGGANYGYTF
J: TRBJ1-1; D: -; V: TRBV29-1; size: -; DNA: TGCAGCGTTGCAGGGATCACTGAAGCTTTCTTT; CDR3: CSVAGITEAFF
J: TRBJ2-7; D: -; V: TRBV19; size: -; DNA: TGTGCCAGTTCGGGCAGGGAGCAGGGTTACGAGCAGTACTTC; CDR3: CASSGREQGYEQYF
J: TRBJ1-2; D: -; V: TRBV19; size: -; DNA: TGTGCCAGTAGTACTAGGACAGCCGCCGAGGATTATGGCTACACCTTC; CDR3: CASSTRTAAEDYGYTF
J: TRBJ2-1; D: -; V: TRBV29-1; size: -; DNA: TGCAGCGTCCTGTTTTATTTGGGACTGGGAGACAATGAGCAGTTCTTC; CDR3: CSVLFYLGLGDNEQFF
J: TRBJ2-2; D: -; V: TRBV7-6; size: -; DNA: TGTGCCAGCAGCTTAGTAGGGACCGACACCGGGGAGCTGTTTTTT; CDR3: CASSLVGTDTGELFF